The clone carrying this T cell receptor (beta chain) was detected ten times or more. This record comes from a study of early T cells in non-severe SARS-CoV-2 infection. TCRdb itself ran the 5' RACE reads through MiXCR, one entry per CDR3 protein. The repertoire consists of 70,000 or so distinct CDR3 sequences, with roughly an eighth occurring once and the leading ten covering around 15%. The sequenced sample consisted of whole blood. The clonotype originates from an adult who was a healthcare worker with PCR-confirmed SARS-CoV-2 infection or an uninfected control (not recorded which).

This chain's CDR3 is CASSSTGGGTEAFF. The CDR3 DNA is TGCGCCAGCAGCTCCACAGGGGGCGGCACTGAAGCTTTCTTT. The J gene is TRBJ1-1, the V gene TRBV5-1, with 9 bases lining up with TRBD1. CDR3 length equals 14 residues. The V gene's germline CDR1 is SGHRS and CDR2 YFSETQ. Unmatched junction bases numbered 4, after V lost 3 bases and J lost 4 bases. Looking up the rest from reference TRBV5-1 and TRBJ1-1 gives the full variable domain: KAGVTQTPRYLIKTRGQQVTLSCSPISGHRSVSWYQQTPGQGLQFLFEYFSETQRNKGNFPGRFSGRQFSNSRSEMNVSTLELGDSALYLCASSSTGGGTEAFFGQGTRLTVV.